The sequence of this T cell receptor beta chain was determined in a study of blood T cell repertoires in COVID-19. The protocol was immunoSEQ multiplex PCR, while the TCRdb copy is restricted to in-frame clones and leaves out a portion. The table shows 250,000 to 350,000 clones, with 87% occurring only once. CDR3 length: 17 residues. Trimming pared 2 bases from V and 2 bases from J, leaving 16 bases between. Germline values: CDR1 LNHNV, CDR2 YYDKDF (reference sequence). The receptor comes from a middle-aged woman who had recovered from COVID-19. This rearrangement joins TRBV15 to TRBJ1-3; a possible D gene is TRBD1 (5 bases). The sample consisted of PBMCs or T cells enriched from blood (not recorded which). The CDR3 sequence is CATSRSPTTGAGNTIYF. Here the CDR3 DNA reads TGTGCCACCAGCAGATCCCCTACAACGGGGGCTGGAAACACCATATATTTT. The variable domain in full, with the rest retrieved from reference TRBV15 and TRBJ1-3, is DAMVIQNPRYQVTQFGKPVTLSCSQTLNHNVMYWYQQKSSQAPKLLFHYYDKDFNNEADTPDNFQSRRPNTSFCFLDIRSPGLGDTAMYLCATSRSPTTGAGNTIYFGEGSWLTVV.